This TCR beta chain was identified in a study of cytomegalovirus exposure and HLA in healthy donors. The study's findings and limits: A highly shared variant cluster was judged a likely technical artifact. A later analysis reported that several of the most significant clusters appeared to be linked to common viral pathogens, among them Epstein-Barr virus. In a later analysis, TCR beta V- and J-gene trimming showed a link to a missense DCLRE1C variant.

The CDR3 runs 16 residues. Per germline, CDR1 MNHNY and CDR2 SVGAGI (reference sequence). V lost 5 bases, J lost 4 bases, and 10 bases stayed unmatched. Researchers ran the PCR with 60 Vbeta and 13 Jbeta primers. TCRdb's copy holds only in-frame clones and misses some; the assay was immunoSEQ multiplex PCR. The sample lists more than 85,000 clones; around four fifths were seen once. With respect to this clone: Its antigen is as yet unknown.

The V gene is TRBV6-6, the J gene TRBJ2-1; 8 bases match TRBD2. The sample taken for sequencing was PBMCs. The source of this sequence is a middle-aged man in good health and CMV-seronegative. DNA for the CDR3: TGTGCCAGCAGTATTCCTAGTCGGGGGGGTTACAATGAGCAGTTCTTC. It yields the protein CASSIPSRGGYNEQFF.